The rows below give T cell receptor beta chains drawn from one sample of a study of early T cells in non-severe SARS-CoV-2 infection. TCRdb re-called the 5' RACE reads through MiXCR, storing one row per CDR3 protein. This table has about 30,000 distinct CDR3 sequences, 4% to 5.5% appearing once. Specimen: whole blood. Source of these receptors: an adult who was a healthcare worker with PCR-confirmed SARS-CoV-2 infection or an uninfected control (not recorded which). The CDR3 runs from the conserved cysteine through the conserved F or W. The D gene is left open where the match is weak. Size values are once, few and many counts, or a class for expanded clones, and some rows have none.

v_gene: TRBV30
j_gene: TRBJ2-1
abundance: NA
d_gene: NA
CDR3nt: TGTGCCTGGAACCAACGGAATGAGCAGTTCTTC
CDR3aa: CAWNQRNEQFF

v_gene: TRBV12-3/TRBV12-4
j_gene: TRBJ2-1
abundance: many
d_gene: TRBD2
CDR3nt: TGTGCCAGCAGCCTGACTAGCGGACAATACAATGAGCAGTTCTTC
CDR3aa: CASSLTSGQYNEQFF

v_gene: TRBV20-1
j_gene: TRBJ2-3
abundance: few
d_gene: TRBD2
CDR3nt: TGCAGTGCTAGAGATGGACTAGCAAGCGATACGCAGTATTTT
CDR3aa: CSARDGLASDTQYF

v_gene: TRBV6-1
j_gene: TRBJ2-3
abundance: many
d_gene: TRBD1
CDR3nt: TGTGCCATCCACAGGGGGCAGGGAAGCACAGATACGCAGTATTTT
CDR3aa: CAIHRGQGSTDTQYF

v_gene: TRBV5-6
j_gene: TRBJ2-1
abundance: NA
d_gene: NA
CDR3nt: TGTGCCAGCAGCTTCAAGTCCACTGGGTCGAACAATGAGCAGTTCTTC
CDR3aa: CASSFKSTGSNNEQFF

v_gene: TRBV15
j_gene: TRBJ1-6
abundance: many
d_gene: NA
CDR3nt: TGTGCCACCAGCAGAGATCATGGGGGACGTTCACCCCTCCACTTT
CDR3aa: CATSRDHGGRSPLHF

v_gene: TRBV20-1
j_gene: TRBJ2-1
abundance: many
d_gene: NA
CDR3nt: TGCAGTGCTAGAGGGACGAACCCGGGCAATGAGCAGTTCTTC
CDR3aa: CSARGTNPGNEQFF

v_gene: TRBV7-8
j_gene: TRBJ2-4
abundance: many
d_gene: NA
CDR3nt: TGTGCCAGCAGCTTCACCCCGACCAAAAACATTCAGTACTTC
CDR3aa: CASSFTPTKNIQYF

v_gene: TRBV2
j_gene: TRBJ1-6
abundance: many
d_gene: NA
CDR3nt: TGTGCCAGCAGTGAAGCGTTCAGGGGCTCCTATAATTCACCCCTCCACTTT
CDR3aa: CASSEAFRGSYNSPLHF

v_gene: TRBV21-1
j_gene: TRBJ1-6
abundance: many
d_gene: NA
CDR3nt: TGTGCCAGCAGCAAAAAGTGGGGCCAGACTAATTCACCCCTCCACTTT
CDR3aa: CASSKKWGQTNSPLHF

v_gene: TRBV2
j_gene: TRBJ1-1
abundance: many
d_gene: NA
CDR3nt: TGTGCCAGCAATTCTCAGAGGTCTATGAACACTGAAGCTTTCTTT
CDR3aa: CASNSQRSMNTEAFF

v_gene: TRBV7-9
j_gene: TRBJ2-3
abundance: many
d_gene: NA
CDR3nt: TGTGCCAGCAGTCCCCCCGGCGTCAGCACAGATACGCAGTATTTT
CDR3aa: CASSPPGVSTDTQYF

v_gene: TRBV6-2/TRBV6-3
j_gene: TRBJ2-1
abundance: many
d_gene: NA
CDR3nt: TGTGCCAGCAGGGACCTAGATAGCTCCTACAATGAGCAGTTCTTC
CDR3aa: CASRDLDSSYNEQFF

v_gene: TRBV11-3
j_gene: TRBJ2-1
abundance: many
d_gene: TRBD1
CDR3nt: TGTGCCAGCAGCTTCAGATCGGGACAGGGTATGAATGAGCAGTTCTTC
CDR3aa: CASSFRSGQGMNEQFF

v_gene: TRBV25-1
j_gene: TRBJ1-4
abundance: NA
d_gene: NA
CDR3nt: TGTGCCAGCAGTTCCCCCAGAGGAGGGTCTCCTAATGAAAAACTGTTTTTT
CDR3aa: CASSSPRGGSPNEKLFF

v_gene: TRBV12-3/TRBV12-4
j_gene: TRBJ1-4
abundance: medium-sized
d_gene: NA
CDR3nt: TGTGCCAGCAGTCGGGCCTCCCTTAATGAAAAACTGTTTTTT
CDR3aa: CASSRASLNEKLFF

v_gene: TRBV7-2
j_gene: TRBJ2-1
abundance: NA
d_gene: NA
CDR3nt: TGTGCCAGCAGCACCCCCGGACTAGAGCAGTTCTTC
CDR3aa: CASSTPGLEQFF

v_gene: TRBV5-1
j_gene: TRBJ2-1
abundance: many
d_gene: TRBD2
CDR3nt: TGCGCCAGCAGCTTGGGGTTTGCGGGAGCCGCAATCGAGCAGTTCTTC
CDR3aa: CASSLGFAGAAIEQFF

v_gene: TRBV11-2
j_gene: TRBJ2-2
abundance: few
d_gene: NA
CDR3nt: TGTGCCAGCAGCTTTTGGCAGCAAAACACCGGGGAGCTGTTTTTT
CDR3aa: CASSFWQQNTGELFF

v_gene: TRBV19
j_gene: TRBJ2-4
abundance: many
d_gene: NA
CDR3nt: TGTGCCAGTAGTACAACAGGCCTGGGGGTTGTCAAAAACATTCAGTACTTC
CDR3aa: CASSTTGLGVVKNIQYF

v_gene: TRBV14
j_gene: TRBJ2-5
abundance: many
d_gene: NA
CDR3nt: TGTGCCAGCAGCCAAGGAGGTATTGGGACCACCAGGACCCAGTACTTC
CDR3aa: CASSQGGIGTTRTQYF

v_gene: TRBV5-6
j_gene: TRBJ2-5
abundance: few
d_gene: TRBD2
CDR3nt: TGTGCCAGCAGCTTGGTTAGCGGGAGGGCCTCGAGAGAGACCCAGTACTTC
CDR3aa: CASSLVSGRASRETQYF

v_gene: TRBV29-1
j_gene: TRBJ2-7
abundance: many
d_gene: TRBD1
CDR3nt: TGCAGCGTTGGCCGGGACAGGGGGAACGAGCAGTACTTC
CDR3aa: CSVGRDRGNEQYF

v_gene: TRBV11-2
j_gene: TRBJ2-1
abundance: many
d_gene: TRBD1
CDR3nt: TGTGCCAGCAGCTTAGGATGGTCGGGACAGGGGTCTCCGCAGTTCTTC
CDR3aa: CASSLGWSGQGSPQFF

v_gene: TRBV6-2/TRBV6-3
j_gene: TRBJ2-3
abundance: many
d_gene: TRBD2
CDR3nt: TGTGCCAGCAACGCACTAGCGGCCACAGATACGCAGTATTTT
CDR3aa: CASNALAATDTQYF

v_gene: TRBV2
j_gene: TRBJ2-7
abundance: many
d_gene: NA
CDR3nt: TGTGCCAGCAGGGACGGGCCTCGGATCGAGCAGTACTTC
CDR3aa: CASRDGPRIEQYF

v_gene: TRBV10-2
j_gene: TRBJ2-1
abundance: NA
d_gene: NA
CDR3nt: TGCGCCAGCAGTGAGTCCACGTTCTATGAGCAGTTCTTC
CDR3aa: CASSESTFYEQFF

v_gene: TRBV10-1
j_gene: TRBJ2-7
abundance: NA
d_gene: TRBD1
CDR3nt: TGCGCCAGCAGTGAGCAGAGAGGGCAGGGGGTCGTCGAGCAGTACTTC
CDR3aa: CASSEQRGQGVVEQYF

v_gene: TRBV28
j_gene: TRBJ1-4
abundance: few
d_gene: NA
CDR3nt: TGTGCCAGCAGTCCAACAGGGTGGACTAATGAAAAACTGTTTTTT
CDR3aa: CASSPTGWTNEKLFF

v_gene: TRBV10-1
j_gene: TRBJ2-3
abundance: few
d_gene: NA
CDR3nt: TGCGCCAGTAGCGGATCCACAGATACGCAGTATTTT
CDR3aa: CASSGSTDTQYF

v_gene: TRBV6-2/TRBV6-3
j_gene: TRBJ2-7
abundance: NA
d_gene: NA
CDR3nt: TGTGCCAGCATCGACTGGGACCTCAAGCAGTACTTC
CDR3aa: CASIDWDLKQYF

v_gene: TRBV5-6
j_gene: TRBJ2-3
abundance: NA
d_gene: TRBD2
CDR3nt: TGTGCCAGCAGCTTGTTTGGCGGGAGCCCTAACACAGATACGCAGTATTTT
CDR3aa: CASSLFGGSPNTDTQYF

v_gene: TRBV11-2
j_gene: TRBJ2-1
abundance: few
d_gene: NA
CDR3nt: TGTGCCAGCAGCCCGGTTACAACATTTCCTTCGGTCTTC
CDR3aa: CASSPVTTFPSVF

v_gene: TRBV29-1
j_gene: TRBJ2-7
abundance: NA
d_gene: TRBD1
CDR3nt: TGCAGCGTTGAGGGACAGGGGCTACCCTACGAGCAGTACTTC
CDR3aa: CSVEGQGLPYEQYF

v_gene: TRBV20-1
j_gene: TRBJ1-2
abundance: many
d_gene: TRBD1
CDR3nt: TGCAGTGCTAGAGATCGCCTAGGGACAGCTTATGGCTACACCTTC
CDR3aa: CSARDRLGTAYGYTF

v_gene: TRBV29-1
j_gene: TRBJ2-4
abundance: NA
d_gene: NA
CDR3nt: TGCAGCACCCTAGGAGGACGAGGCAAAAACATTCAGTACTTC
CDR3aa: CSTLGGRGKNIQYF

v_gene: TRBV13
j_gene: TRBJ1-6
abundance: many
d_gene: TRBD1
CDR3nt: TGTGCCAGCAACAGGGGGCTGTGGAATTTGGGTTCACCCCTCCACTTT
CDR3aa: CASNRGLWNLGSPLHF

v_gene: TRBV5-1
j_gene: TRBJ2-1
abundance: NA
d_gene: NA
CDR3nt: TGCGCCAGCAGCGTATGGACAGCGCCTAATGAGCAGTTCTTC
CDR3aa: CASSVWTAPNEQFF

v_gene: TRBV18
j_gene: TRBJ2-1
abundance: NA
d_gene: NA
CDR3nt: TGTGCCAGCTCACCAGTTGTTCTTTCCAATGAGCAGTTCTTC
CDR3aa: CASSPVVLSNEQFF

v_gene: TRBV5-1
j_gene: TRBJ2-1
abundance: many
d_gene: NA
CDR3nt: TGCGCCAGCAGCTTGAATGACTACAATGAGCAGTTCTTC
CDR3aa: CASSLNDYNEQFF

v_gene: TRBV5-1
j_gene: TRBJ2-1
abundance: many
d_gene: TRBD2
CDR3nt: TGCGCCAGCAGCTTGGCCCCCGGGACTAGTTCAAATGAGCAGTTCTTC
CDR3aa: CASSLAPGTSSNEQFF

v_gene: TRBV4-2
j_gene: TRBJ2-3
abundance: NA
d_gene: TRBD2
CDR3nt: TGTGCCAGCAGCCAAGATCCGGCTAGCGGGAGGACAGATACGCAGTATTTT
CDR3aa: CASSQDPASGRTDTQYF

v_gene: TRBV20-1
j_gene: TRBJ1-1
abundance: many
d_gene: NA
CDR3nt: TGCAGTGCTAGAGATTCCCCAGGGTTTAACACTGAAGCTTTCTTT
CDR3aa: CSARDSPGFNTEAFF

v_gene: TRBV5-1
j_gene: TRBJ1-6
abundance: many
d_gene: NA
CDR3nt: TGCGCCAGCAGCCCCGAGGCGGGAATAGGCTCCTATAATTCACCCCTCCACTTT
CDR3aa: CASSPEAGIGSYNSPLHF

v_gene: TRBV6-2/TRBV6-3
j_gene: TRBJ2-1
abundance: NA
d_gene: NA
CDR3nt: TGTGCCAGCAAAAGCGCCAGCTCCTACAATGAGCAGTTCTTC
CDR3aa: CASKSASSYNEQFF

v_gene: TRBV2
j_gene: TRBJ2-1
abundance: NA
d_gene: NA
CDR3nt: TGTGCCAGCAGCCCCGGGACCGCGTCCTACAATGAGCAGTTCTTC
CDR3aa: CASSPGTASYNEQFF

v_gene: TRBV2
j_gene: TRBJ1-1
abundance: few
d_gene: NA
CDR3nt: TGTGCCAGCCGAAGGCGGGGTATTGAGGATACTGAAGCTTTCTTT
CDR3aa: CASRRRGIEDTEAFF

v_gene: TRBV25-1
j_gene: TRBJ1-5
abundance: many
d_gene: NA
CDR3nt: TGTGCCAGCAGTGAATCGCAGGATCGTCAGCCCCAGCATTTT
CDR3aa: CASSESQDRQPQHF